This record looks at one TCR beta chain sequence and its context. Its antigen is still unknown. This record belongs to a study of T cell repertoires in cytomegalovirus infection. TCRdb used MiXCR to reprocess the reads, holding one entry per CDR3 protein. This sample has around 200,000 distinct CDR3 sequences, with about 40% found just once. The CDR3 contains 16 residues. CDR1 and CDR2 (germline): LGHDT, YNNKEL (reference sequence). Between the trimmed V and J ends, which lost 4 bases and 4 bases, there was a span of 17 bases. Sequenced here: CD8+ T cells from cultured PBMCs, sampled from culture after CMV antigen stimulation. The chain uses TRBV3-1 and TRBJ2-1; perhaps D is TRBD1 or TRBD2 (5 bases each). The clonotype was recovered from a human donor in good health (CMV status not recorded). Some clones in this sample may be carry-over from other donors' samples. CDR3 in amino acids: CASSPPELGTYNEQFF. The CDR3 region has the DNA TGTGCCAGCAGCCCCCCGGAGTTAGGGACGTACAATGAGCAGTTCTTC.